The next 26 T cell receptor beta chains were all read from a single sample in a study of technical replicates of blood from a handful of donors (dated by TCRdb to about 2017). Library preparation used the immunoSEQ multiplex PCR assay. Entries here come from immuneACCESS through TCRdb and include only in-frame sequences with V and J called. Some clones fail to appear in such tables; in the studies checked, an unresolved V gene covers under half of the shortfall, and the cause of the remainder is unknown. Present in this sample are 75,000 to 100,000 clones, roughly 95% of which were seen just once. The ten largest make up 0.3% to 0.45% of the sample. The sequencing input was T cells isolated from PBMCs. Every receptor here comes from a human donor in good health.

The chain has TRBV14 and TRBJ1-1, with TRBD1 matching over 7 bases. Germline V gene data show CDR1 as SGHDN and CDR2 as FVKESK. The CDR3 is 13 amino acids. Germline trimming cut 4 bases from V and 4 bases from J; bases unmatched to any gene: 3. The CDR3 loop is CASSRQGITEAFF. CDR3 bases: TGTGCCAGCAGCCGACAGGGAATCACTGAAGCTTTCTTT.

The table lists this clone with a few counts. V is TRBV6-1 and J is TRBJ2-1; TRBD2 matches 11 bases. This CDR3 region has 14 residues. Per germline, CDR1 MNHNS and CDR2 SASEGT. The J segment lost 8 bases and the V segment lost 6 bases, leaving 6 bases of the junction unmatched. CDR3 sequence: CASRLAGEVDEQFF. The CDR3 bases are TGTGCCAGCAGACTAGCGGGAGAGGTGGATGAGCAGTTCTTC.

This clone appeared once. This chain joins TRBV2 and TRBJ2-7; 10 bases are a match to TRBD2. Germline CDR1 reads SNHLY; CDR2 reads FYNNEI. There are 14 residues in the CDR3. The J segment lost 2 bases and the V segment lost 7 bases, leaving 5 bases of the junction unmatched. The CDR3 sequence is CASTKREGAYEQYF. CDR3 DNA sequence: TGTGCCAGCACCAAGCGGGAGGGGGCCTACGAGCAGTACTTC.

J is TRBJ2-4 and V is TRBV27, with a weak D call TRBD1 (6 bases). The ends were cut back, 7 bases at V and 0 bases at J, with 16 bases in the middle. This CDR3 has 16 amino acids. The germline V gene encodes CDR1 MNHEY and CDR2 SMNVEV (reference sequence). This CDR3 is CASTAGVPTAKNIQYF. In nucleotides, the CDR3 is TGTGCCAGCACGGCAGGGGTACCCACAGCCAAAAACATTCAGTACTTC.

CDR3 coding DNA: TGTGCCAGCAGCTTTTCGTTGTATGGCTACACCTTC. Translation gives CASSFSLYGYTF. The chain recombines TRBV11-2 with TRBJ1-2; D remains ambiguous. The CDR3 has 12 amino acids. V lost 3 bases to trimming and J lost 5 bases, with 7 bases between them. Germline lookup yields CDR1 SGHAT and CDR2 FQNNGV.

V usage is TRBV19 and J usage is TRBJ2-7, with TRBD1 matching over 10 bases. The trim removed 5 bases at V and 6 bases at J, leaving 4 bases unmatched. This CDR3 has 13 amino acids. Germline values: CDR1 LNHDA, CDR2 SQIVND (reference sequence). This CDR3 reads CASSRQGAGEQYF. The CDR3 nucleotides read TGTGCCAGTAGTCGACAGGGGGCCGGCGAGCAGTACTTC.

V usage is TRBV27 and J usage is TRBJ2-7, with TRBD2 matching 7 bases. The CDR3 has 14 amino acids. The ends lost 2 bases at V and 2 bases at J; junction bases unmatched: 3. Germline V lookup: CDR1 MNHEY, CDR2 SMNVEV (reference sequence). CDR3 region: CASSLEAGTYEQYF. The CDR3 DNA reads TGTGCCAGCAGTTTAGAAGCGGGAACCTACGAGCAGTACTTC.

V usage is TRBV2 and J usage is TRBJ2-2; TRBD1 matches at 8 bases. CDR1 is SNHLY and CDR2 is FYNNEI in the germline V gene. The CDR3 is 15 amino acids. Trimming cost V 3 bases and J 5 bases; bases outside gene matches: 5. The CDR3 region is CASSEGQVYTGELFF. As DNA, the CDR3 is TGTGCCAGCAGTGAGGGACAGGTTTATACCGGGGAGCTGTTTTTT.

This clone occurred once. The V and J genes are TRBV4-2 and TRBJ2-2; D unclear. The CDR3 is made up of 14 amino acids. Between the trimmed V and J ends, which lost 0 bases and 2 bases, there was a span of 4 bases. The germline V gene encodes CDR1 LGHNA and CDR2 YNFKEQ. CDR3 in amino acids: CASSQETNTGELFF. CDR3 coding DNA: TGTGCCAGCAGCCAAGAAACAAACACCGGGGAGCTGTTTTTT.

The CDR3 DNA reads TGTGCCAGCAGCCAACGACAGGGAGACGCCGCTGAAGCTTTCTTT. Translation: CASSQRQGDAAEAFF. J is TRBJ1-1 and V is TRBV14; 7 nucleotides line up with TRBD1. Germline CDR1 SGHDN, CDR2 FVKESK. With V trimmed by 2 bases and J by 6 bases, 9 bases remained unmatched. This CDR3 contains 15 residues.

The CDR3 bases are TGTGCCAGCGGCTCGATGGGCAATCAGCCCCAGCATTTT. Translated, it gives CASGSMGNQPQHF. The chain has TRBV2 and TRBJ1-5; D gene ambiguous. The germline V gene encodes CDR1 SNHLY and CDR2 FYNNEI. The length of the CDR3 is 13 residues. The ends were cut back, 8 bases at V and 2 bases at J, with 10 bases in the middle.

The V gene is TRBV5-1, the J gene TRBJ2-2, with 7 bases identical to TRBD1. This CDR3 is 16 amino acids long. Germline V gene lookup returns CDR1 SGHRS and CDR2 YFSETQ. V was pared by 5 bases and J by 5 bases, with 12 bases of the junction left unmatched. The CDR3 region has the DNA TGCGCCAGCAGTCTGACTGGGGACAGTAGGACCGGGGAGCTGTTTTTT. Translation: CASSLTGDSRTGELFF. The full variable domain, rest sourced from reference TRBV5-1 and TRBJ2-2, is KAGVTQTPRYLIKTRGQQVTLSCSPISGHRSVSWYQQTPGQGLQFLFEYFSETQRNKGNFPGRFSGRQFSNSRSEMNVSTLELGDSALYLCASSLTGDSRTGELFFGEGSRLTVL.

The V call is TRBV5-4, the J call TRBJ2-7, with D possibly being TRBD2 (5 bases). The CDR3 contains 13 residues. Germline loops: CDR1 SGHNT, CDR2 YYREEE (reference sequence). V was cut by 4 bases and J by 0 bases, with 8 bases left in between. The CDR3 DNA reads as TGTGCCAGCAGCGGACTGTCCTCCTACGAGCAGTACTTC. This encodes CASSGLSSYEQYF. The whole variable domain, remainder taken from reference TRBV5-4 and TRBJ2-7, is ETGVTQSPTHLIKTRGQQVTLRCSSQSGHNTVSWYQQALGQGPQFIFQYYREEENGRGNFPPRFSGLQFPNYSSELNVNALELDDSALYLCASSGLSSYEQYFGPGTRLTVT.

This clone was seen only once. This chain uses TRBV27 with TRBJ1-2, with 7 bases identical to TRBD1. This CDR3 has 13 residues. The V gene's germline CDR1 is MNHEY and CDR2 SMNVEV (reference sequence). With V trimmed by 4 bases and J by 4 bases, 3 bases remained unmatched. CDR3 sequence: CASSSGTVYGYTF. For the CDR3, the DNA is TGTGCCAGCAGTTCCGGGACAGTCTATGGCTACACCTTC.

The CDR3 DNA reads TGTGCCAGCAGCTTAGCGTCGGGAGCCGAGTACGAGCAGTACTTC. Translating it yields CASSLASGAEYEQYF. The chain links TRBV7-2 to TRBJ2-7, with D maybe TRBD2 (6 bases). The V end lost 0 bases, the J end lost 4 bases, and 13 bases lay between the germline ends. CDR1 and CDR2 from the germline V gene are SGHTA and FQGNSA. The CDR3 has 15 residues.

This sequence joins TRBV18 and TRBJ1-2; D may be TRBD1 (6 bases). Trimming took 3 bases from V and 0 from J, leaving 14 bases between them. Germline V gene data show CDR1 as KGHSH and CDR2 as LQKENI. The CDR3 length is 16 residues. This CDR3 reads CASSPGHPKANYGYTF. The CDR3 DNA reads TGTGCCAGCTCACCGGGACACCCGAAGGCTAACTATGGCTACACCTTC.

J is TRBJ2-7 and V is TRBV19; possibly TRBD1 for D (6 bases). V was pared by 3 bases and J by 3 bases, with 9 bases between. Germline CDR1 is LNHDA and CDR2 is SQIVND (reference sequence). This CDR3 has 13 residues. The CDR3 loop reads CASSMTGFYEQYF. The CDR3, as DNA: TGTGCCAGTAGTATGACAGGTTTCTACGAGCAGTACTTC. The whole variable domain, filled in from reference TRBV19 and TRBJ2-7, reads DGGITQSPKYLFRKEGQNVTLSCEQNLNHDAMYWYRQDPGQGLRLIYYSQIVNDFQKGDIAEGYSVSREKKESFPLTVTSAQKNPTAFYLCASSMTGFYEQYFGPGTRLTVT.

The rearrangement joins TRBV19 to TRBJ1-2, with 7 bases fitting TRBD1. J gave up 4 bases and V 2 bases, and 7 bases lay outside the gene matches. Germline V gives CDR1 LNHDA, CDR2 SQIVND (reference sequence). CDR3 length: 15 residues. CDR3 nucleotide sequence: TGTGCCAGTAGTATAATCTCGGGGACAGCCTATGGCTACACCTTC. It translates to CASSIISGTAYGYTF.

V usage is TRBV7-8 and J usage is TRBJ2-5; D possibly corresponds to TRBD2 (5 bases). CDR1 is SGHVS, CDR2 FQNEAQ, per germline. V lost 4 bases and J lost 5, with 11 bases in between. This CDR3 contains 13 residues. The chain's CDR3 is CASSSGLRETQYF. CDR3 bases: TGTGCCAGCAGCTCCGGACTTCGGGAGACCCAGTACTTC. Filled out from reference TRBV7-8 and TRBJ2-5, the complete variable domain reads GAGVSQSPRYKVAKRGQDVALRCDPISGHVSLFWYQQALGQGPEFLTYFQNEAQLDKSGLPSDRFFAERPEGSVSTLKIQRTQQEDSAVYLCASSSGLRETQYFGPGTRLLVL.

J is TRBJ2-1 and V is TRBV28, with 10 positions matching TRBD2. Trimming at V came to 2 bases and at J to 8 bases, leaving 6 bases not matched to a gene. The CDR3 runs to 15 residues. Germline V lookup: CDR1 MDHEN, CDR2 SYDVKM. This CDR3 is CASSLEASGSHEQFF. DNA of the CDR3: TGTGCCAGCAGTTTAGAGGCTAGCGGGAGCCATGAGCAGTTCTTC.

The V and J genes are TRBV28 and TRBJ1-5; D remains unclear. CDR3 length: 12 amino acids. Trimming took 7 bases from V and 3 from J, leaving 7 bases between them. Per germline, CDR1 MDHEN and CDR2 SYDVKM. The CDR3 sequence: CASMRDNQPQHF. For the CDR3, the DNA is TGTGCCAGCATGAGGGACAATCAGCCCCAGCATTTT.

The CDR3 coding sequence is TGTGCCAGCAGCCAGGACAGGGGGGAAAAACTGTTTTTT. Protein product: CASSQDRGEKLFF. The chain has TRBV7-7 and TRBJ1-4; 10 positions match TRBD1. The ends lost 5 bases at V and 8 bases at J; junction bases unmatched: 2. CDR3 length equals 13 residues. Germline V gene data show CDR1 as SSHAT and CDR2 as FNYEAQ (reference sequence).

The rearrangement joins TRBV6-1 to TRBJ2-7; TRBD2 agrees at 12 bases. Germline-derived CDR1 and CDR2 are MNHNS and SASEGT. This CDR3 is 16 amino acids long. V was clipped by 4 bases and J by 6 bases; unmatched bases: 10. The CDR3 DNA reads TGTGCCAGCAGTGTCCCGACTAGCGGGAGAAACTCCGAGCAGTACTTC. Translation: CASSVPTSGRNSEQYF.

The V gene is TRBV28, the J gene TRBJ2-5; TRBD2 agrees at 8 bases. Germline V gene sequence: CDR1 MDHEN, CDR2 SYDVKM. V shed 0 bases and J 5 bases; nucleotides not matched to a gene: 11. This CDR3 has 17 amino acids. This CDR3 is CASSLWGGTRDGETQYF. The CDR3 DNA is TGTGCCAGCAGTTTATGGGGAGGGACTAGAGATGGCGAGACCCAGTACTTC.

This chain uses TRBV10-3 with TRBJ2-1, with D possibly matching TRBD1 (5 bases). Trimming pared 6 bases from V and 7 bases from J, leaving 13 bases between. Germline CDR1 ENHRY, CDR2 SYGVKD. The CDR3 has 13 amino acids. The CDR3 region is CAIRAGSVNEQFF. CDR3 nucleotide sequence: TGTGCCATCAGGGCAGGGTCAGTGAATGAGCAGTTCTTC.

A single count supports this clone. The chain is built from TRBV2 and TRBJ1-4, with D unclear. The CDR3 is 14 amino acids. Germline CDR1 SNHLY, CDR2 FYNNEI. The germline V and J ends were trimmed by 3 bases and 6 bases, with 11 bases remaining between them. DNA of the CDR3: TGTGCCAGCAGTGATGGCGGGAAGGATGAAAAACTGTTTTTT. Translation gives CASSDGGKDEKLFF.